This note documents a single TCR beta chain sequence. This entry comes from a study of technical replicates of blood from a handful of donors. TCRdb's copy holds only in-frame clones and misses some; the assay was immunoSEQ multiplex PCR. The data show 100,000 or so clones, about 95% seen once. Trimming removed 3 bases at V and 4 bases at J, with 9 bases between. The germline CDR1 and CDR2 sequences are SEHNR and FQNEAQ (reference sequence). The CDR3 contains 13 residues. The chain combines TRBV7-9 with TRBJ1-2; D is unresolved. The TCR was taken from a human donor in good health. The material sequenced was T cells isolated from PBMCs. This CDR3 is CASSFGIPYGYTF. The CDR3 bases are TGTGCCAGCAGCTTCGGGATTCCCTATGGCTACACCTTC.